This T cell receptor (beta chain) was captured in a study of read filtering for tumor transcriptome and immune sequencing. For the study at large: After DNase treatment, RNA was made into whole-transcriptome libraries.

Germline trimming cut 10 bases from V and 0 bases from J; bases unmatched to any gene: 5. Germline V gene data show CDR1 as SNHLY and CDR2 as FYNNEI. CDR3 length: 14 residues. From 300 to 400 ng of RNA, a library with molecular barcoded alpha/delta and beta/gamma adaptors was made. TCRdb recomputed calls from the reads with MiXCR, one row per CDR3 protein. This table has fewer than 150,000 distinct CDR3 sequences, about an eighth appearing once. In its sample, this clonotype was seen many times. Sequencing was carried out using a population of CD138-negative cells sorted from bone marrow. This TCR derives from a donor at least 40 years old with multiple myeloma. V is TRBV2 and J is TRBJ2-2, with 7 bases identical to TRBD2. CDR3 in DNA: TGTGCCACTAGGGAGGGGACGAACACCGGGGAGCTGTTTTTT. Translated, it gives CATREGTNTGELFF.